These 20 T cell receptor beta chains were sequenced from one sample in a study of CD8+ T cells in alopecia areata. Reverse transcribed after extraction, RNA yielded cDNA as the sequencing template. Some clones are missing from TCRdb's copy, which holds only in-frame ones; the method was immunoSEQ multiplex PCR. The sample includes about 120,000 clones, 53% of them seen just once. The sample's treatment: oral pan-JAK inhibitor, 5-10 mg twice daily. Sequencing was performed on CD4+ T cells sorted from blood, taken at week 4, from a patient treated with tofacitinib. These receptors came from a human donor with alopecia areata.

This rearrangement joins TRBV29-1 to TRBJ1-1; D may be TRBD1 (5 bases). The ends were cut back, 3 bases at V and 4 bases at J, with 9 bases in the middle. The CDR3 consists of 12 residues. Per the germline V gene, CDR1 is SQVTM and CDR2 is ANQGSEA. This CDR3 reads CSVDGAPTEAFF. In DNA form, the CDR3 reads TGCAGCGTTGATGGGGCCCCCACTGAAGCTTTCTTT.

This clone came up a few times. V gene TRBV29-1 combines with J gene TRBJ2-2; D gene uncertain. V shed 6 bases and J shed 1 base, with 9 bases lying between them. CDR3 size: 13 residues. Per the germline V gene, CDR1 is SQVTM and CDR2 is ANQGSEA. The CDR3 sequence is CSVDNRNTGELFF. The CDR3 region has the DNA TGCAGCGTAGACAACAGGAACACCGGGGAGCTGTTTTTT.

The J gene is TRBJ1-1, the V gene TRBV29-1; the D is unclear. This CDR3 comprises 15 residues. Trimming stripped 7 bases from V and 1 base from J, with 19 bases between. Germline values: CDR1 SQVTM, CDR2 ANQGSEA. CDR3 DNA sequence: TGCAGCGGCGCGGGTTTGGGGTACGGGAACACTGAAGCTTTCTTT. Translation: CSGAGLGYGNTEAFF.

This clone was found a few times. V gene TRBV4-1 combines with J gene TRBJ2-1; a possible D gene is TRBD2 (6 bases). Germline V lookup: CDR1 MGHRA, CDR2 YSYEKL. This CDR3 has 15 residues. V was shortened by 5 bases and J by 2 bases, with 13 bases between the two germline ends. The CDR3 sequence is CASSYPGLTYNEQFF. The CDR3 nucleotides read TGCGCCAGCAGCTATCCGGGACTGACCTACAATGAGCAGTTCTTC.

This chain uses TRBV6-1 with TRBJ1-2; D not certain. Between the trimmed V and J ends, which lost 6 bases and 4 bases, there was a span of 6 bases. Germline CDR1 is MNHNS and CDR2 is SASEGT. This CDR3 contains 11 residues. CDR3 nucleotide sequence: TGTGCCAGCAGCTTCAGCTATGGCTACACCTTC. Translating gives CASSFSYGYTF.

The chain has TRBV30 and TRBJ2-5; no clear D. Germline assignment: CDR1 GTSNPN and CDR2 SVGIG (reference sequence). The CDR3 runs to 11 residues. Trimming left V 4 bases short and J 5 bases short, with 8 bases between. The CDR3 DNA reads TGTGCCTGGACGGTTATGGAGACCCAGTACTTC. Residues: CAWTVMETQYF.

DNA for the CDR3: TGTGCCAGCAGTTCCGACCAGAGCTCCTATAATTCACCCCTCCACTTT. This codes for CASSSDQSSYNSPLHF. This chain connects TRBV6-5 to TRBJ1-6; D gene uncertain. This CDR3 region has 16 residues. The germline V gene encodes CDR1 MNHEY and CDR2 SVGAGI. Trimming stripped 4 bases from V and 0 bases from J, with 10 bases between.

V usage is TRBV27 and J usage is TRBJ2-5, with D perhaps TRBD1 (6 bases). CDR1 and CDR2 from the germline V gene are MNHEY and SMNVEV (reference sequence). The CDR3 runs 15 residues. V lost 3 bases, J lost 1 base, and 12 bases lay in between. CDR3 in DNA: TGTGCCAGCAGTTTGCTTCCAGGGGCCCAAGAGACCCAGTACTTC. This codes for CASSLLPGAQETQYF.

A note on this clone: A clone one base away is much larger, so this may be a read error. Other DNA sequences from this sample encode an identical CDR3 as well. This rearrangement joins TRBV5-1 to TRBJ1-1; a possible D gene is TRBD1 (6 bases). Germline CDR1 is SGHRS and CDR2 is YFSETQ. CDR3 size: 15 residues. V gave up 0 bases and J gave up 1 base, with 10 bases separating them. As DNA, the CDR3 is TGCGCCAGCAGCTTGGATGGACAGACGAACACTGAAGCTTTCTTT. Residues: CASSLDGQTNTEAFF.

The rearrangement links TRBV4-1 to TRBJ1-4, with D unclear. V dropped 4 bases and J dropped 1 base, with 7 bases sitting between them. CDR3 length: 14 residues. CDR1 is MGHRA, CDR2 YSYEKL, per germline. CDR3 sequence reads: CASSRLGTNEKLFF. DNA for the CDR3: TGCGCCAGCAGCCGGTTAGGAACTAATGAAAAACTGTTTTTT.

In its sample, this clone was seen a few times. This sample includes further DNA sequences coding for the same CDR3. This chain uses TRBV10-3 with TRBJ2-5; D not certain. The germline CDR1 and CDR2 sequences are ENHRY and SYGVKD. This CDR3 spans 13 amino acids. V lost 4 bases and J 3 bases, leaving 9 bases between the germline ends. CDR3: CAISVRAEETQYF. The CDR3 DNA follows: TGTGCCATCAGTGTACGGGCGGAAGAGACCCAGTACTTC.

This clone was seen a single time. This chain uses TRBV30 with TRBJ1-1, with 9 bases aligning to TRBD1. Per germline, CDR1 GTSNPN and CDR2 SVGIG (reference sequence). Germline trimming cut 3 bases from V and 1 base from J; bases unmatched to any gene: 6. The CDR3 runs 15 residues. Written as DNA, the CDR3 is TGTGCCTGGAGATTCCGGGACAGGGCGAACACTGAAGCTTTCTTT. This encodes CAWRFRDRANTEAFF.

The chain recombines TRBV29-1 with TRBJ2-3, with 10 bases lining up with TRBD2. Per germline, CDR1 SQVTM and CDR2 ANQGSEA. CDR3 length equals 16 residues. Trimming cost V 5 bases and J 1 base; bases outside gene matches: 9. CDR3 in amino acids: CSVLKVSGGGTDTQYF. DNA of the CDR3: TGCAGCGTTCTGAAGGTCAGCGGGGGGGGCACAGATACGCAGTATTTT.

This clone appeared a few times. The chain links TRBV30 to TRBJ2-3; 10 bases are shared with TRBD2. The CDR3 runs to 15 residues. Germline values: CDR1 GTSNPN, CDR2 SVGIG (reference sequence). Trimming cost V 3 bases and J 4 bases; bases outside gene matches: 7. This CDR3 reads CAWRFGLAGADTQYF. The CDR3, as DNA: TGTGCCTGGAGGTTCGGGCTAGCGGGAGCAGATACGCAGTATTTT.

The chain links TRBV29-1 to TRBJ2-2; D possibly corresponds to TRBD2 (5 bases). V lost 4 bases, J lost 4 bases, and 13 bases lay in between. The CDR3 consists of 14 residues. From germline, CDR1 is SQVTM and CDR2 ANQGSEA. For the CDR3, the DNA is TGCAGCGTTGGGAGTCTGAGGGCCACCGGGGAGCTGTTTTTT. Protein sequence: CSVGSLRATGELFF.

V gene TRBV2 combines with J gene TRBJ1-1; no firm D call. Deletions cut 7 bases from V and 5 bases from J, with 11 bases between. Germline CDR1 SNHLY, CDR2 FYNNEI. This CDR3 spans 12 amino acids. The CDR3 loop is CASTHFNTEAFF. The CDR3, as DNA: TGTGCCAGCACCCACTTCAATACTGAAGCTTTCTTT.

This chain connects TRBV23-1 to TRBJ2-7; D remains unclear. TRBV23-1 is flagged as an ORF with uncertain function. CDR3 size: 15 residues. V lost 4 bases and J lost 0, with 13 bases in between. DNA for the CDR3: TGCGCCAGCAGTCCCTTCCAACAGAGCTCCTACGAGCAGTACTTC. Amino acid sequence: CASSPFQQSSYEQYF.

The CDR3 here is CAWSVHEQYF. CDR3 nucleotides: TGTGCCTGGAGTGTCCACGAGCAGTACTTC. The rearrangement links TRBV30 to TRBJ2-7; the D is unclear. Per germline, CDR1 GTSNPN and CDR2 SVGIG (reference sequence). This CDR3 has 10 residues. Trimming removed 0 bases from V and 5 bases from J, with 2 bases in between.

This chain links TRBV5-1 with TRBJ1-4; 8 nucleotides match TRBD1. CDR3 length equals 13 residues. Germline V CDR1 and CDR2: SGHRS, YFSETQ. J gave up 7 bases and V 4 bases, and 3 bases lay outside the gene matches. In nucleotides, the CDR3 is TGCGCCAGCAGCACAGGGACAGGTGAAAAACTGTTTTTT. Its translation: CASSTGTGEKLFF.

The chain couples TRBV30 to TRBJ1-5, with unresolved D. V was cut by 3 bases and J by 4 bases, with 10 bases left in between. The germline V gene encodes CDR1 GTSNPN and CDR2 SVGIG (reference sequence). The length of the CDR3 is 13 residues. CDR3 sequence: CAWSPRGNQPQHF. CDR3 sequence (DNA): TGTGCCTGGAGCCCTCGGGGAAATCAGCCCCAGCATTTT.